This TCR beta chain was identified during a study of CD8+ T cells in alopecia areata. Study-level information: Those patients who were treated received oral tofacitinib, which was given at 5 to 10 mg twice daily for moderate-to-severe alopecia areata. Whole-study results and caveats: Having just one nonresponder leaves the connection between baseline CD8+ expansion and response unresolved.

As the sequencing template, cDNA was produced by extracting RNA and reverse transcribing it. Assay: immunoSEQ multiplex PCR; the TCRdb copy retains only in-frame clones and omits some. The table records approximately 170,000 clones, approximately 62% of them present only once. Stated treatment: oral pan-JAK inhibitor, 5-10 mg twice daily. This clone appeared a single time. The antigen is not known. The sample was CD4+ T cells sorted from blood, taken at week 24, from a patient treated with tofacitinib. The TCR originated in a human donor with alopecia areata.

The DNA for the CDR3 is TGTGCCTGGAGTGGGGGGGGGAGTCAGCCCCAGCATTTT. Translated, it gives CAWSGGGSQPQHF. The chain links TRBV30 to TRBJ1-5; the D gene is possibly TRBD1 (5 bases). The germline V gene has CDR1 GTSNPN and CDR2 SVGIG (reference sequence). Trimming removed 1 base at V and 6 bases at J, with 10 bases between. This CDR3 has 13 residues.